This T cell receptor (beta chain) was obtained from a study of T cells in Graves' hyperthyroidism and ophthalmopathy. Study-level information: Blood was drawn when the patient was first diagnosed and still untreated.

TCR beta CDR3 sequences were amplified from RNA transcripts. Researchers ran a first-round RT-PCR on the TCR CDR3 using the HTBI primer set. TCRdb independently ran MiXCR on the multiplex PCR reads; one entry per CDR3 protein. The sample carries roughly 350,000 distinct CDR3 sequences, approximately 15% recorded once. The definition of stable Graves' hyperthyroidism was no ophthalmopathy progression within 18 months. Patients were excluded because of uncontrolled infection, other autoimmune disease, pregnancy or lactation. Diagnoses were established using clinical symptoms, serum thyroxine and TRAb, thyroid ultrasound and orbital computed tomography. V lost 7 bases, J lost 5 bases, and 21 bases stayed unmatched. Germline values: CDR1 DFQATT, CDR2 SNEGSKA (reference sequence). CDR3 size: 17 residues.

This TCR was sampled from a woman between 25 and 40 years old with Graves' hyperthyroidism. The sample was blood. The V and J genes are TRBV20-1 and TRBJ2-3; 7 nucleotides line up with TRBD2. The CDR3 DNA follows: TGCAGTGGTCGAGGGGAGCGGGACCCTTCCGAGAGAGATACGCAGTATTTT. It encodes CSGRGERDPSERDTQYF.